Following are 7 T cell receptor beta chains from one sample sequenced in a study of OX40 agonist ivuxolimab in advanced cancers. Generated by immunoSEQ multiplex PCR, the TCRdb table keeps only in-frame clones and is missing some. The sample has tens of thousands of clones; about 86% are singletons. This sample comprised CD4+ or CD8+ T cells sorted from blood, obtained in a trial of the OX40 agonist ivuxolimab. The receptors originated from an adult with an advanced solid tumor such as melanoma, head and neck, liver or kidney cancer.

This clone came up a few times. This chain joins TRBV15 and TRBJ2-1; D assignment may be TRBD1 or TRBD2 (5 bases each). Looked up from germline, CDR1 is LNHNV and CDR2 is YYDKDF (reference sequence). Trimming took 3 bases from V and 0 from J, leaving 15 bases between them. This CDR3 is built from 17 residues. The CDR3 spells CATSRGPGLSSYNEQFF. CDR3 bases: TGTGCCACCAGCAGGGGACCGGGCCTGAGCTCCTACAATGAGCAGTTCTTC.

CDR3 nucleotides: TGCGCCAGCAGCCCGGAAGAGAGGAGGTATTCCTATGGCTACACCTTC. Translated: CASSPEERRYSYGYTF. The V and J genes are TRBV4-1 and TRBJ1-2; D gene ambiguous. Trimming stripped 4 bases from V and 4 bases from J, with 19 bases between. The CDR3 has 16 amino acids. Germline-derived CDR1 and CDR2 are MGHRA and YSYEKL.

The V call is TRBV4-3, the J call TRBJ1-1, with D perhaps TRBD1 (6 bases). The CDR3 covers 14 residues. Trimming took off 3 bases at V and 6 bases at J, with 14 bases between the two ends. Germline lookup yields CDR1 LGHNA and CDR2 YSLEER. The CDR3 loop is CASSQSTGHAEAFF. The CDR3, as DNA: TGCGCCAGCAGCCAGTCCACAGGGCACGCTGAAGCTTTCTTT.

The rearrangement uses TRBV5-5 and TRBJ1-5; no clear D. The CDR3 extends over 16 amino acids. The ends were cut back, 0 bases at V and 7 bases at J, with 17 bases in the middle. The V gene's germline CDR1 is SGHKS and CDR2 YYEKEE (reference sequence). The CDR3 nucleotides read TGTGCCAGCAGCTTGGTAGGTCCCAGGTCGGACCAGCCCCAGCATTTT. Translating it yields CASSLVGPRSDQPQHF.

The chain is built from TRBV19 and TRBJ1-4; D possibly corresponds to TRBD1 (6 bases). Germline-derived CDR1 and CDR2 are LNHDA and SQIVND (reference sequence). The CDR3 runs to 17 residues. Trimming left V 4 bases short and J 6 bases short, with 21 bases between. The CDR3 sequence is CASSRPQPGDGYEKLFF. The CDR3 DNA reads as TGTGCCAGTAGTAGACCGCAACCAGGGGACGGCTATGAAAAACTGTTTTTT.

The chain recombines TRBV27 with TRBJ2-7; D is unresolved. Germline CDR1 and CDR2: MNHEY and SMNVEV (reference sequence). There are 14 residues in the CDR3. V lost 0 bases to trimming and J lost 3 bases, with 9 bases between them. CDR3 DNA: TGTGCCAGCAGTTTATCGGTGGGTATCTACGAGCAGTACTTC. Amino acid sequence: CASSLSVGIYEQYF.

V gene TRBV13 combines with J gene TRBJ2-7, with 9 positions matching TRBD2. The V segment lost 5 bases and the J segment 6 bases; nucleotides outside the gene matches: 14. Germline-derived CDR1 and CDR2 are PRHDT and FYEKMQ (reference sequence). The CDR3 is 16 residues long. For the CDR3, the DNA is TGTGCCAGCAGCGACCTTAGCGGGAGAGGAGGTGTCGAGCAGTACTTC. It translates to CASSDLSGRGGVEQYF. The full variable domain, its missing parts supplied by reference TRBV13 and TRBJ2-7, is AAGVIQSPRHLIKEKRETATLKCYPIPRHDTVYWYQQGPGQDPQFLISFYEKMQSDKGSIPDRFSAQQFSDYHSELNMSSLELGDSALYFCASSDLSGRGGVEQYFGPGTRLTVT.